This is a list of T cell receptor beta chains from one sample in a study of blood T cell repertoires in COVID-19. Method: immunoSEQ multiplex PCR; TCRdb's copy keeps in-frame clones and lacks some. The sample lists 410,000 or so clones; around 86% were seen once. The material sequenced was peripheral blood. Receptors were obtained from a woman in her 30s with active or convalescent COVID-19. Both conserved end residues are part of each CDR3. The order of the fields is J gene, D gene, clone size, V gene, CDR3 protein, CDR3 DNA. D genes are given only for firm matches. Not all rows give a size; the values are once, few, many and, for expanded clones, a class.

TRBJ2-3 TRBD2 - TRBV9 CASSAGLADTDTQYF TGTGCCAGCAGCGCGGGACTAGCGGACACAGATACGCAGTATTTT
TRBJ2-5 TRBD2 - TRBV7-9 CASSLNGRAEETQYF TGTGCCAGCAGCTTGAACGGGAGGGCCGAAGAGACCCAGTACTTC
TRBJ2-3 TRBD2 - TRBV23-1 CASSQSSTSGRNTQYF TGCGCCAGCAGTCAATCCAGTACTAGCGGGAGAAATACGCAGTATTTT
TRBJ1-3 - - TRBV3-1/TRBV3-2 CASSQQGGSGNTIYF TGTGCCAGCAGCCAACAGGGCGGATCTGGAAACACCATATATTTT
TRBJ1-2 - - TRBV30 CAWSVGAGYTF TGTGCCTGGAGTGTGGGGGCTGGCTACACCTTC
TRBJ2-3 TRBD2 - TRBV3-1/TRBV3-2 CASSVMSGAKDTQYF TGTGCCAGCAGCGTGATGAGCGGGGCAAAAGATACGCAGTATTTT
TRBJ1-3 TRBD1 - TRBV5-5 CASSLGGTDSGNTIYF TGTGCCAGCAGCTTGGGCGGGACAGACTCTGGAAACACCATATATTTT
TRBJ2-7 - - TRBV4-2 CASSQGSPPVYEQYF TGTGCCAGCAGCCAAGGTTCCCCCCCCGTCTACGAGCAGTACTTC
TRBJ1-1 - few TRBV6-2/TRBV6-3 CASSLTPNTEAFF TGTGCCAGCAGTTTGACACCCAACACTGAAGCTTTCTTT
TRBJ2-3 - once TRBV7-2 CASSLRRSTDTQYF TGTGCCAGCAGCTTACGTCGGAGCACAGATACGCAGTATTTT
TRBJ1-6 - - TRBV19 CASSIKGSPLHF TGTGCCAGTAGTATTAAGGGGTCACCCCTCCACTTT
TRBJ1-6 TRBD1 - TRBV4-1 CASSPRTGDSPLHF TGCGCCAGCAGCCCCCGGACAGGGGATTCACCCCTCCACTTT
TRBJ2-1 TRBD1 few TRBV7-2 CASSSDRDNEQFF TGTGCCAGCAGTTCGGACAGGGACAATGAGCAGTTCTTC
TRBJ2-7 - - TRBV5-1 CASSLGEAGTYEQYF TGCGCCAGCAGCTTGGGGGAAGCGGGTACCTACGAGCAGTACTTC
TRBJ1-3 TRBD1 - TRBV30 CAWSPGQGGNTIYF TGTGCCTGGAGTCCCGGACAGGGCGGAAACACCATATATTTT
TRBJ2-3 TRBD2 - TRBV11-3 CASSKGLAGLERADTQYF TGTGCCAGCAGCAAAGGACTAGCGGGCTTAGAGCGGGCAGATACGCAGTATTTT
TRBJ1-1 TRBD1 many TRBV3-1/TRBV3-2 CASSQDSGTGAAFF TGTGCCAGCAGCCAGGACTCCGGGACAGGGGCAGCTTTCTTT
TRBJ2-3 TRBD2 - TRBV2 CASRPGLAATDTQYF TGTGCCAGCAGGCCGGGACTAGCGGCAACAGATACGCAGTATTTT
TRBJ1-2 TRBD1 - TRBV29-1 CSVADRDRANYGYTF TGCAGCGTCGCCGACAGGGACAGAGCTAACTATGGCTACACCTTC
TRBJ2-3 TRBD2 - TRBV6-4 CASSDTTSGYTDTQYF TGTGCCAGCAGTGATACGACTAGCGGCTACACAGATACGCAGTATTTT
TRBJ1-2 - few TRBV9 CASSVFRDTVPNYGYTF TGTGCCAGCAGCGTTTTCCGGGACACCGTCCCTAACTATGGCTACACCTTC
TRBJ2-7 TRBD1 - TRBV5-1 CASSLAQGISYEQYF TGCGCCAGCAGCTTGGCACAGGGGATCTCCTACGAGCAGTACTTC
TRBJ2-2 TRBD1 - TRBV6-1 CASSEWASNRGNTGELFF TGTGCCAGCAGTGAATGGGCCTCTAACAGGGGAAACACCGGGGAGCTGTTTTTT
TRBJ2-7 - - TRBV6-6 CASSYSTGRWYEQYF TGTGCCAGCAGTTACTCGACCGGGAGATGGTACGAGCAGTACTTC
TRBJ2-1 - - TRBV19 CASSKSENEQFF TGTGCCAGTAGTAAAAGCGAAAATGAGCAGTTCTTC
TRBJ2-7 TRBD1 - TRBV5-1 CASSLGRTGSYEQYF TGCGCCAGCAGCTTGGGGCGGACAGGGTCCTACGAGCAGTACTTC
TRBJ2-5 TRBD2 - TRBV19 CASSIGGAGETQYF TGTGCCAGTAGTATCGGGGGGGCGGGTGAGACCCAGTACTTC
TRBJ2-2 - - TRBV11-3 CASSSSSGELFF TGTGCCAGCAGCTCTAGCAGCGGGGAGCTGTTTTTT
TRBJ2-5 - - TRBV11-2 CASSPSRETQYF TGTGCCAGCAGCCCAAGTCGGGAGACCCAGTACTTC
TRBJ1-5 TRBD1 - TRBV28 CASSLSTGGNQPQHF TGTGCCAGCAGTTTATCGACAGGGGGCAATCAGCCCCAGCATTTT
TRBJ1-1 - - TRBV2 CASSFESPLAQNTEAFF TGTGCCAGCAGTTTCGAATCCCCCTTGGCCCAGAACACTGAAGCTTTCTTT
TRBJ1-1 TRBD1 - TRBV19 CASRRDREIAEAFF TGTGCCAGTAGACGAGACAGGGAAATTGCTGAAGCTTTCTTT
TRBJ2-7 TRBD1 few TRBV4-1 CASSHERGTGFRYEQYF TGCGCCAGCAGCCATGAGCGAGGGACAGGGTTTCGGTACGAGCAGTACTTC
TRBJ1-1 - - TRBV7-2 CASSSRGSNTEAFF TGTGCCAGCAGCTCCAGGGGCTCGAACACTGAAGCTTTCTTT
TRBJ2-7 - - TRBV3-1/TRBV3-2 CASSQGLVRSYEQYF TGTGCCAGCAGCCAAGGACTCGTACGATCCTACGAGCAGTACTTC
TRBJ1-1 - once TRBV14 CASSQAGQNTEAFF TGTGCCAGCAGCCAAGCCGGACAGAACACTGAAGCTTTCTTT
TRBJ2-5 TRBD2 - TRBV30 CAWSRGLTSGGQETQYF TGTGCCTGGAGCCGGGGCTTGACTAGCGGGGGCCAAGAGACCCAGTACTTC
TRBJ1-4 TRBD1 - TRBV3-1/TRBV3-2 CASSQGSGQGWEKLFF TGTGCCAGCAGCCAAGGGTCCGGACAGGGATGGGAAAAACTGTTTTTT
TRBJ1-2 - - TRBV6-4 CASSETGEYGYTF TGTGCCAGCAGTGAGACAGGAGAGTATGGCTACACCTTC
TRBJ2-1 - - TRBV5-4 CASSLIEGGEQFF TGTGCCAGCAGCTTGATTGAGGGTGGCGAGCAGTTCTTC
TRBJ2-1 TRBD2 - TRBV7-2 CASSFPLAVYNEQFF TGTGCCAGCAGCTTCCCTCTAGCGGTCTACAATGAGCAGTTCTTC
TRBJ2-7 TRBD2 - TRBV20-1 CSASTLAGVLPEQYF TGCAGTGCTAGTACGCTAGCGGGAGTATTACCCGAGCAGTACTTC
TRBJ1-1 - once TRBV5-1 CASTKSAGEAMNTEAFF TGCGCCAGCACCAAAAGTGCGGGCGAAGCCATGAACACTGAAGCTTTCTTT
TRBJ1-3 TRBD1 few TRBV14 CASTDGTGLTGNTIYF TGTGCCAGTACTGACGGGACAGGGTTAACTGGAAACACCATATATTTT
TRBJ2-5 TRBD1 - TRBV5-1 CASRGQGGETQYF TGCGCCAGCAGAGGACAGGGGGGAGAGACCCAGTACTTC
TRBJ1-2 - - TRBV11-2 CASSLDPGPLYGYTF TGTGCCAGCAGCTTAGATCCAGGCCCCCTGTATGGCTACACCTTC
TRBJ1-3 - - TRBV10-1 CASSEQGSGNTIYF TGCGCCAGCAGTGAACAGGGTTCTGGAAACACCATATATTTT
TRBJ2-3 TRBD1 - TRBV6-5 CASSRPGQGSDTQYF TGTGCCAGCAGTCGGCCGGGACAGGGTTCAGATACGCAGTATTTT